The 22 T cell receptor beta chains listed next were all sequenced from one sample in a study of CD8+CD57+ T cells in acquired aplastic anemia. Template material for TCR beta VDJ and CDR3 profiling consisted of genomic DNA. TCRdb fed the reads into MiXCR, producing one record per CDR3 protein. The table has about 130,000 distinct CDR3 sequences, 48% seen once. The sequenced sample consisted of sorted CD4+, CD8+, or CD8+CD57+ T cells (not recorded which) from PBMCs. These receptor sequences come from a human donor in good health, serving as a control.

By share, this clonotype ranks as medium-sized (0.01 to 0.1%). CDR3 sequence reads: CASMAGTSNQPQHF. The CDR3 DNA follows: TGTGCCAGCATGGCAGGGACTAGCAATCAGCCCCAGCATTTT. The genes are TRBV2 and TRBJ1-5; possible D gene TRBD1, 5 bases. The CDR3 loop spans 14 amino acids. Germline CDR1 reads SNHLY; CDR2 reads FYNNEI. V was clipped by 7 bases and J by 0 bases, with 10 bases between them.

The V and J genes are TRBV20-1 and TRBJ2-5, with 13 bases lining up with TRBD2. Germline assignment: CDR1 DFQATT and CDR2 SNEGSKA (reference sequence). The V gene end was trimmed by 6 bases and the J gene end by 4 bases; junction bases not matched to a gene: 5. The CDR3 spans 14 residues. The CDR3 loop reads CSAGLAGVGETQYF. CDR3 bases: TGCAGTGCCGGACTAGCGGGGGTCGGAGAGACCCAGTACTTC.

This clonotype was recorded at least ten times. The V gene is TRBV10-3, the J gene TRBJ2-1, with 7 bases lining up with TRBD1. Germline V lookup: CDR1 ENHRY, CDR2 SYGVKD. J was trimmed by 4 bases and V by 6 bases; bases with no gene match: 3. This CDR3 contains 13 residues. In DNA, the CDR3 is TGTGCCATCAGCGGGACAGCATACAATGAGCAGTTCTTC. This translates into CAISGTAYNEQFF.

The chain uses TRBV14 and TRBJ2-5; 8 positions agree with TRBD1. Germline V CDR1 and CDR2: SGHDN, FVKESK. The CDR3 loop spans 14 amino acids. The V segment lost 6 bases and the J segment 3 bases; nucleotides outside the gene matches: 6. The DNA of the CDR3 is TGTGCCAGCAGGGGGACAGGAGGAGAAGAGACCCAGTACTTC. This codes for CASRGTGGEETQYF.

The V call is TRBV24-1, the J call TRBJ1-2; the match to TRBD1 covers 8 bases. Germline V lookup: CDR1 KGHDR, CDR2 SFDVKD. The V segment lost 4 bases and the J segment 8 bases; nucleotides outside the gene matches: 5. CDR3 length: 13 residues. The CDR3 is CATSDPGQVGYTF. The CDR3 bases are TGTGCCACCAGTGACCCGGGACAGGTCGGCTACACCTTC.

This clonotype appeared a single time. The chain is built from TRBV19 and TRBJ2-7; D is tentatively TRBD1 or TRBD2 (6 bases each). Germline V gene sequence: CDR1 LNHDA, CDR2 SQIVND (reference sequence). This CDR3 contains 15 residues. The V gene lost 4 bases and the J gene lost 3 bases, with 16 bases spanning the gap. CDR3 sequence (DNA): TGTGCCAGTAGTAACCGAGGGGGGCCACTCTACGAGCAGTACTTC. It yields the protein CASSNRGGPLYEQYF.

V usage is TRBV2 and J usage is TRBJ2-1; weak D call: TRBD2 (5 bases). The ends were cut back, 3 bases at V and 15 bases at J, with 21 bases in the middle. Per the germline V gene, CDR1 is SNHLY and CDR2 is FYNNEI. This CDR3 has 14 residues. The DNA of the CDR3 is TGTGCCAGCAGTGAGGTTAGTAGCGACAATGAGTGGTTCTTC. Its translation is CASSEVSSDNEWFF.

The table lists this clonotype with a count of one. The rearrangement links TRBV12-3 or TRBV12-4 to TRBJ1-2; a possible D gene is TRBD1 (6 bases). Trimming took 6 bases from V and 4 from J, leaving 18 bases between them. This CDR3 contains 15 residues. For the CDR3, the DNA is TGTGCCAGCAGCATCCGTGGGGGCAACCCCTATGGCTACACCTTC. It encodes CASSIRGGNPYGYTF.

This clonotype was counted at least ten times. The chain combines TRBV25-1 with TRBJ2-7, with D uncertain. This CDR3 is built from 13 residues. Germline CDR1 and CDR2: MGHDK and SYGVNS. The germline V and J ends were trimmed by 4 bases and 1 base, with 8 bases remaining between them. CDR3 in DNA: TGTGCCAGCAGTGGGGCGCCGTCCTACGAGCAGTACTTC. This translates into CASSGAPSYEQYF.

The genes are TRBV4-1 and TRBJ2-3; 16 positions agree with TRBD2. This CDR3 has 19 residues. V shed 7 bases, J shed 0 bases, and the junction held 10 bases outside the gene matches. In germline, CDR1 is MGHRA, CDR2 YSYEKL. The CDR3, as DNA: TGCGCCAGCAACCCATTGGGACTAGCGGGGGGGACTAGCACAGATACGCAGTATTTT. It yields the protein CASNPLGLAGGTSTDTQYF.

J is TRBJ2-3 and V is TRBV3-1, with 11 nucleotides matching TRBD2. The CDR3 runs 14 residues. Trimming removed 3 bases from V and 8 bases from J; junction bases left unmatched: 4. Germline values: CDR1 LGHDT, CDR2 YNNKEL (reference sequence). This CDR3 is CASSHIAGGGTQYF. CDR3 sequence (DNA): TGTGCCAGCAGCCATATAGCGGGGGGGGGTACGCAGTATTTT.

The V call is TRBV6-5, the J call TRBJ2-5; the match to TRBD2 covers 10 bases. This CDR3 is built from 16 residues. Trimming at V came to 2 bases and at J to 4 bases, leaving 7 bases not matched to a gene. Germline CDR1 MNHEY, CDR2 SVGAGI. CDR3 amino acids: CASSYQLAGVRETQYF. Written as DNA, the CDR3 is TGTGCCAGCAGTTACCAGCTAGCGGGGGTCCGAGAGACCCAGTACTTC.

This clonotype has at least ten counts. This chain uses TRBV7-2 with TRBJ2-5; 8 positions agree with TRBD2. Trimming cost V 5 bases and J 5 bases; bases outside gene matches: 7. The CDR3 has 14 residues. CDR1 and CDR2 (germline): SGHTA, FQGNSA. The CDR3 sequence is CASSRGGREETQYF. DNA of the CDR3: TGTGCCAGCAGCCGCGGGGGGAGGGAGGAGACCCAGTACTTC.

The gene calls are TRBV18 and TRBJ1-1; D not resolved. This CDR3 is built from 15 residues. V shed 2 bases and J shed 2 bases, with 12 bases lying between them. Germline CDR1 reads KGHSH; CDR2 reads LQKENI. CDR3 nucleotides: TGTGCCAGCTCACCAATGCAGGCGTTTAACACTGAAGCTTTCTTT. Translated, it gives CASSPMQAFNTEAFF.

This clonotype was recorded once. The V gene is TRBV7-7, the J gene TRBJ1-5, with TRBD1 identical over 7 bases. CDR3 length: 16 amino acids. Germline V CDR1 and CDR2: SSHAT, FNYEAQ (reference sequence). The V segment lost 5 bases and the J segment 2 bases; nucleotides outside the gene matches: 9. The DNA for the CDR3 is TGTGCCAGCAGCCCCGGGACAGACTTACGCAATCAGCCCCAGCATTTT. It is translated as CASSPGTDLRNQPQHF.

This clonotype was seen repeatedly, ten times or more. The CDR3 protein is CASSRLPIRGGDVYEQYF. As DNA, the CDR3 is TGTGCCAGCAGCCGGCTCCCAATACGCGGGGGGGATGTCTACGAGCAGTACTTC. J is TRBJ2-7 and V is TRBV7-6, with 9 bases matching TRBD2. V lost 5 bases and J lost 3; bases outside the gene matches: 17. The germline CDR1 and CDR2 sequences are SGHVS and FNYEAQ. This CDR3 comprises 18 residues.

V and J are TRBV25-1 and TRBJ2-7, with TRBD2 as a possible D gene (5 bases). Deletions cut 8 bases from V and 3 bases from J, with 20 bases between. The CDR3 totals 15 residues. Germline CDR1 is MGHDK and CDR2 is SYGVNS. The CDR3 region is CASGQEGRLSYEQYF. The CDR3 nucleotides read TGTGCCAGCGGTCAAGAGGGCAGGCTAAGCTACGAGCAGTACTTC.

This chain links TRBV9 with TRBJ1-2, with a tentative D call TRBD1 (6 bases). V lost 1 base, J lost 2 bases, and 6 bases lay in between. Germline V gene sequence: CDR1 SGDLS, CDR2 YYNGEE. This CDR3 region has 13 residues. As DNA, the CDR3 is TGTGCCAGCAGCGTAAGGGGGAACTATGGCTACACCTTC. The encoded protein is CASSVRGNYGYTF.

The table lists this clonotype with many counts. The V and J genes are TRBV7-2 and TRBJ2-7; 11 nucleotides line up with TRBD1. The ends lost 1 base at V and 7 bases at J; junction bases unmatched: 6. Germline V gene sequence: CDR1 SGHTA, CDR2 FQGNSA. The length of the CDR3 is 15 residues. CDR3 nucleotide sequence: TGTGCCAGCAGCTTAGTCCGGGACAGGGGGTCAGAGCAGTACTTC. Translated: CASSLVRDRGSEQYF.

V is TRBV7-2 and J is TRBJ1-5; 9 positions agree with TRBD1. V lost 3 bases to trimming and J lost 5 bases; unmatched junction nucleotides: 5. The germline gives CDR1 SGHTA, CDR2 FQGNSA. The CDR3 runs to 15 residues. Here the CDR3 reads CASSFGTGKDQPQHF. The CDR3 bases are TGTGCCAGCAGCTTCGGGACAGGGAAGGATCAGCCCCAGCATTTT.

This clonotype was detected many times. The chain carries TRBV5-1 and TRBJ1-1; D call uncertain. CDR1 and CDR2 from the germline V gene are SGHRS and YFSETQ. The CDR3 sequence is 15 residues long. Trimming left V 3 bases short and J 4 bases short, with 16 bases between. CDR3 loop: CASSYGAGWGTEAFF. DNA of the CDR3: TGCGCCAGCAGCTACGGCGCCGGGTGGGGCACTGAAGCTTTCTTT.

This clonotype was found a few times. The chain uses TRBV7-2 and TRBJ1-5, with a tentative D call TRBD1 (5 bases). The V end lost 2 bases, the J end lost 3 bases, and 8 bases lay between the germline ends. CDR1 is SGHTA and CDR2 is FQGNSA in the germline V gene. The CDR3 extends over 14 amino acids. The CDR3 DNA reads TGTGCCAGCAGCTTATGGGGGATCAATCAGCCCCAGCATTTT. As protein: CASSLWGINQPQHF.